Sequencing of this T cell receptor (beta chain) was carried out in a study of blood T cells in healthy people across ages. Whole-study context: Researchers report that template switching captured about one barcoded beta molecule per two T cells.

Germline values: CDR1 SGHRS, CDR2 YFSETQ. The CDR3 sequence is 15 residues long. V was shortened by 4 bases and J by 9 bases, with 17 bases between the two germline ends. Then a second PCR, running about 6 to 11 cycles, was carried out with a sample-barcoded 5' primer and a J-beta primer mix. Each TCR beta cDNA got a 12-nucleotide random molecular identifier. One entry per CDR3 protein results from TCRdb running MiXCR on the 5' RACE reads. Here the sample spans 800,000 or so distinct CDR3 sequences, roughly 46% being singletons. Every donor gave roughly 9.2 milliliters of peripheral blood. The chain is built from TRBV5-1 and TRBJ1-6; D might be TRBD1 (5 bases). This receptor was identified in a man at least 80 years old in good health. The sequencing input was blood. The CDR3 loop reads CASSPSGVRGSPLHF. CDR3 DNA sequence: TGCGCCAGCAGCCCGTCGGGGGTAAGAGGTTCACCCCTCCACTTT.